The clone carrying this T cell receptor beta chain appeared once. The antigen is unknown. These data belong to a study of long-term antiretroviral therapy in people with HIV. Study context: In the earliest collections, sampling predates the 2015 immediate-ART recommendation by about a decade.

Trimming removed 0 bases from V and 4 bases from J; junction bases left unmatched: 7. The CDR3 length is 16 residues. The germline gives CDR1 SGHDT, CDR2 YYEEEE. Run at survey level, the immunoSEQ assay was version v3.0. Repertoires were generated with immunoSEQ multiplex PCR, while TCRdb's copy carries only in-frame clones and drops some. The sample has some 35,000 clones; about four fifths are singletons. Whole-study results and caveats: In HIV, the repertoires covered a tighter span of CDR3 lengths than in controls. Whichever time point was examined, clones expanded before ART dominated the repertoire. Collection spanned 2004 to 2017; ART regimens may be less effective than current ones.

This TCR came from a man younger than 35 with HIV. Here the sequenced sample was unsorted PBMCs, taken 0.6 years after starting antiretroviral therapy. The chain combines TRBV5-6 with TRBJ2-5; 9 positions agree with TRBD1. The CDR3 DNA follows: TGTGCCAGCAGCTTGGGTAGGCACAGGGGGCCAGAGACCCAGTACTTC. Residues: CASSLGRHRGPETQYF.